This T cell receptor beta chain was captured by sequencing in a study of T cells in Graves' hyperthyroidism and ophthalmopathy. This clonotype was detected ten times or more. Researchers amplified the TCR beta CDR3 regions from RNA transcripts. A first-round RT-PCR of the TCR CDR3 used the HTBI primer set. Via MiXCR, TCRdb re-called the multiplex PCR reads, giving one row per CDR3 protein. The repertoire holds roughly 350,000 distinct CDR3 sequences, with about 14% as singletons. V lost 2 bases to trimming and J lost 5 bases; unmatched junction nucleotides: 7. This CDR3 spans 15 amino acids. The germline gives CDR1 SGHAT, CDR2 FQNNGV.

The sequencing sample was made of blood. The rearrangement joins TRBV11-2 to TRBJ2-5, with TRBD1 identical over 8 bases. The source is a woman aged 30 to 39 with Graves' ophthalmopathy. The CDR3 coding sequence is TGTGCCAGCAGCTTAACGGCAGGGGGCTTGGAGACCCAGTACTTC. Its protein product is CASSLTAGGLETQYF.